This passage covers 9 T cell receptor beta chains from one sample sequenced in a study of blood T cell repertoires in COVID-19. Assay used: immunoSEQ multiplex PCR; TCRdb lists only in-frame clones, some missing. This sample has about 51,000 clones, with more than 70% found just once. The sequencing input was peripheral blood. The receptors here all came from a man aged 80 or over with active COVID-19.

V and J are TRBV6-2 or TRBV6-3 and TRBJ1-5; TRBD1 might be the D (6 bases). The CDR3 covers 17 residues. Trimming took 3 bases from V and 0 from J, leaving 15 bases between them. The V gene's germline CDR1 is MNHEY and CDR2 SVGEGT. The CDR3 here is CASSYTGLRGSNQPQHF. CDR3 DNA: TGTGCCAGCAGTTATACAGGGCTAAGAGGTAGCAATCAGCCCCAGCATTTT.

Only one count was recorded for this clone. V is TRBV20-1 and J is TRBJ2-7, with TRBD1 matching over 7 bases. The CDR3 has 11 amino acids. CDR1 DFQATT and CDR2 SNEGSKA come from the germline V gene (reference sequence). J gave up 5 bases and V 7 bases, and 5 bases lay outside the gene matches. CDR3 protein: CSGQGQDEQYF. CDR3 nucleotide sequence: TGCAGTGGACAGGGTCAGGACGAGCAGTACTTC.

This clone was picked up one time. This chain uses TRBV6-5 with TRBJ2-3; 11 bases are shared with TRBD1. CDR3 length equals 14 residues. CDR1 and CDR2 (germline): MNHEY, SVGAGI. V dropped 5 bases and J dropped 4; count of bases not matched to a gene: 2. The CDR3 nucleotides read TGTGCCAGCAGTCGGACAGGGGGCGCAGATACGCAGTATTTT. Amino acid sequence: CASSRTGGADTQYF.

The chain employs TRBV5-6 and TRBJ1-4; the match to TRBD1 covers 7 bases. Per the germline V gene, CDR1 is SGHDT and CDR2 is YYEEEE. This CDR3 region has 14 residues. V lost 0 bases and J lost 6; bases outside the gene matches: 2. The CDR3 spells CASSLAGTDEKLFF. In nucleotides, the CDR3 is TGTGCCAGCAGCTTGGCCGGGACAGATGAAAAACTGTTTTTT.

This clone was observed a single time. The V gene is TRBV27, the J gene TRBJ1-1; D not resolved. Germline V lookup: CDR1 MNHEY, CDR2 SMNVEV (reference sequence). The CDR3 length is 13 residues. The germline V and J ends were trimmed by 4 bases and 0 bases, with 6 bases remaining between them. The CDR3 bases are TGTGCCAGCAGTTCACAATTGAACACTGAAGCTTTCTTT. It codes for CASSSQLNTEAFF.

A word on this clone: The identical CDR3 is also encoded by other nucleotide sequences in the sample. The chain is built from TRBV5-1 and TRBJ2-1, with 11 bases matching TRBD2. The germline CDR1 and CDR2 sequences are SGHRS and YFSETQ. Losses at the gene ends were 0 bases for V and 4 bases for J; bases not matched to a gene: 3. The CDR3 runs 16 residues. The CDR3 bases are TGCGCCAGCAGCTTGGAAGGGACTAGCGGATACAATGAGCAGTTCTTC. Its protein product is CASSLEGTSGYNEQFF.

This clone was recorded only once. V is TRBV3-1 (or the pseudogene TRBV3-2) and J is TRBJ1-5, with D uncertain. V was shortened by 4 bases and J by 3 bases, with 10 bases between the two germline ends. The CDR3 length is 14 residues. Germline-derived CDR1 and CDR2 are LGHDT and YNNKEL (reference sequence). CDR3 residues: CASSLGRVNQPQHF. The CDR3 coding sequence is TGTGCCAGCAGCCTCGGGAGGGTCAATCAGCCCCAGCATTTT.

This chain connects TRBV4-3 to TRBJ2-1; tentatively, D is TRBD2 (6 bases). The CDR3 has 14 amino acids. Germline-derived CDR1 and CDR2 are LGHNA and YSLEER. V was cut by 1 base and J by 8 bases, with 12 bases left in between. CDR3 in amino acids: CASSQGGGTDEQFF. In nucleotides, the CDR3 is TGCGCCAGCAGCCAAGGCGGAGGGACGGATGAGCAGTTCTTC.

The chain employs TRBV7-7 and TRBJ2-5; unclear D gene. Between the trimmed V and J ends, which lost 1 base and 1 base, there was a span of 10 bases. The germline CDR1 and CDR2 sequences are SSHAT and FNYEAQ (reference sequence). CDR3 length equals 15 residues. This chain's CDR3 is CASSLGRSAQETQYF. As DNA, the CDR3 is TGTGCCAGCAGCTTAGGGCGGAGTGCCCAAGAGACCCAGTACTTC.